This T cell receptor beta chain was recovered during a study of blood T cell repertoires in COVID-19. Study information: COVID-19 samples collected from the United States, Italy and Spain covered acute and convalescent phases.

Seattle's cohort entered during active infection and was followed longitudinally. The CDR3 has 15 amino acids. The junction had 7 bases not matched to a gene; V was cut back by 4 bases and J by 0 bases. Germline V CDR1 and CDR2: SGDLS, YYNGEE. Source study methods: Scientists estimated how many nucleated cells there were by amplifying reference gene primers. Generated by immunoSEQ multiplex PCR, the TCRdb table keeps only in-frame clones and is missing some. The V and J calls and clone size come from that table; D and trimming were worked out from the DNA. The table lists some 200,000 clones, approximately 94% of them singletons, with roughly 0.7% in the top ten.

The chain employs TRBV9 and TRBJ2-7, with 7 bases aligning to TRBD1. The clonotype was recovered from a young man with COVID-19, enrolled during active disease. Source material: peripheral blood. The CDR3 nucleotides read TGTGCCAGCAGCCTCCTCGGGGACAGCTCCTACGAGCAGTACTTC. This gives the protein CASSLLGDSSYEQYF.